These T cell receptor beta chains were read from a single sample in a study of cytomegalovirus exposure and HLA in healthy donors. Generated by immunoSEQ multiplex PCR, the TCRdb table keeps only in-frame clones and is missing some. Among 170,000 or so clones, 80% to 85% were seen once, and the ten largest hold roughly 1.9%. Sequencing was carried out using PBMCs. Every receptor here comes from a man between 18 and 29 years old in good health and CMV-seronegative. CDR3s include the opening cysteine and the closing phenylalanine or tryptophan. A D gene is named only where the DNA matches it firmly. Part of the rows lack a size; the others show once, few, many or a class for expanded clones.

D: -; V: TRBV6-5; size: -; J: TRBJ1-1; DNA: TGTGCCAGCAGTACGTCAGGAAACACTGAAGCTTTCTTT; CDR3: CASSTSGNTEAFF
D: -; V: TRBV7-9; size: -; J: TRBJ2-7; DNA: TGTGCCAGCAGCTTATCAGACGAGCAGTACTTC; CDR3: CASSLSDEQYF
D: -; V: TRBV28; size: -; J: TRBJ2-5; DNA: TGTGCCAGCGCGGACAGTTGGGGGCCAGAGACCCAGTACTTC; CDR3: CASADSWGPETQYF
D: -; V: TRBV6-4; size: -; J: TRBJ2-7; DNA: TGTGCCAGCAGTCGGACACCCAGCTCCTACGAGCAGTACTTC; CDR3: CASSRTPSSYEQYF
D: TRBD1; V: TRBV29-1; size: -; J: TRBJ2-7; DNA: TGCAGCGTTGAGCCGGGACAGGGCTCCTACGAGCAGTACTTC; CDR3: CSVEPGQGSYEQYF
D: TRBD1; V: TRBV6-1; size: -; J: TRBJ2-3; DNA: TGTGCCAGCAGGAGACAGGGGTGGCAGGCCTTT; CDR3: CASRRQGWQAF
D: TRBD2; V: TRBV10-3; size: once; J: TRBJ2-1; DNA: TGTGCCATCAGTGCGAATACCGGGACTAGCGGCAACAATGAGCAGTTCTTC; CDR3: CAISANTGTSGNNEQFF
D: -; V: TRBV11-3; size: once; J: TRBJ2-5; DNA: TGTGCCAGCAGCTTAGGGGTTAGCAGGGAAGAGACCCAGTACTTC; CDR3: CASSLGVSREETQYF
D: TRBD1; V: TRBV27; size: -; J: TRBJ2-7; DNA: TGTGCCAGCAGTCGGACAGGGGGCTACGAGCAGTACTTC; CDR3: CASSRTGGYEQYF
D: TRBD2; V: TRBV18; size: -; J: TRBJ2-7; DNA: TGTGCCAGCTCAAGGACTAGCGGGACGGGGGGGTACGAGCAGTACTTC; CDR3: CASSRTSGTGGYEQYF
D: TRBD1; V: TRBV5-1; size: -; J: TRBJ2-7; DNA: TGCGCCAGCAGCTACCGGGACAGGGGAGGCGAGCAGTACTTC; CDR3: CASSYRDRGGEQYF
D: TRBD2; V: TRBV18; size: -; J: TRBJ2-3; DNA: TGTGCCAGCTCACCGGGACTAGCGGGAGCAGATACGCAGTATTTT; CDR3: CASSPGLAGADTQYF
D: TRBD2; V: TRBV9; size: -; J: TRBJ2-2; DNA: TGTGCCAGCAGCGTTAGCGGGAGGGCCTTAACCGGGGAGCTGTTTTTT; CDR3: CASSVSGRALTGELFF
D: TRBD1; V: TRBV7-9; size: -; J: TRBJ1-2; DNA: TGTGCCAGCAGCCCCGGACAGGACAACTATGGCTACACCTTC; CDR3: CASSPGQDNYGYTF
D: TRBD1; V: TRBV28; size: -; J: TRBJ1-1; DNA: TGTGCCAGCAGTTCTGGGACAGATGACACTGAAGCTTTCTTT; CDR3: CASSSGTDDTEAFF
D: -; V: TRBV7-3; size: -; J: TRBJ2-5; DNA: TGTGCCAGCAGCTTAATGGTGGGGGGGCGAGAGACCCAGTACTTC; CDR3: CASSLMVGGRETQYF
D: TRBD1; V: TRBV18; size: -; J: TRBJ2-3; DNA: TGTGCCAGCTCACCGAGGACAGGCCCCACAGATACGCAGTATTTT; CDR3: CASSPRTGPTDTQYF
D: -; V: TRBV7-2; size: -; J: TRBJ1-5; DNA: TGTGCCAGCAGCTTATGGGGGGGAGCCCAACAGCCCCAGCATTTT; CDR3: CASSLWGGAQQPQHF
D: TRBD2; V: TRBV9; size: -; J: TRBJ2-1; DNA: TGTGCCAGCAGCTTTCGGACTAGCCCCCATGAGCAGTTCTTC; CDR3: CASSFRTSPHEQFF
D: -; V: TRBV29-1; size: -; J: TRBJ1-2; DNA: TGCAGCGTTCAGGAGGGGCCAGGATATGGCTACACCTTC; CDR3: CSVQEGPGYGYTF
D: -; V: TRBV4-3; size: -; J: TRBJ2-5; DNA: TGCGCCAGCAGCCAAGAAATGGGCGGGGATACCCAGTACTTC; CDR3: CASSQEMGGDTQYF
D: TRBD1; V: TRBV5-5; size: -; J: TRBJ1-1; DNA: TGTGCCAGCAGCTTTCCAGGGGGTGTTACTGAAGCTTTCTTT; CDR3: CASSFPGGVTEAFF
D: -; V: TRBV7-9; size: -; J: TRBJ1-2; DNA: TGTGCCAGCAGCTTAGACCCGGACTGGAGTGGCTACACCTTC; CDR3: CASSLDPDWSGYTF